Reported below is one T cell receptor beta chain. Its antigen is unknown. This record belongs to a study of T cell responses to AZD1222 COVID-19 vaccine. The study, taken as a whole, reports: The donors showed a predominance of white British ancestry and of females, with possible underestimation of clonal diversity.

Data came from immunoSEQ multiplex PCR; TCRdb stores just in-frame clones and leaves some out. In the table there are around 74,000 clones, under 95% of which are singletons. Germline V CDR1 and CDR2: SGHTA, FQGNSA. V lost 3 bases to trimming and J lost 11 bases; unmatched junction nucleotides: 5. The CDR3 totals 13 residues. The sequence was collected from an adult in good health. V gene TRBV7-2 combines with J gene TRBJ1-1, with TRBD1 matching over 11 bases. The sample consisted of peripheral blood, taken on day 0 of MenACWY control vaccination. CDR3 residues: CASSFPDRGPAFF. The CDR3 DNA reads as TGTGCCAGCAGCTTCCCGGACAGGGGGCCTGCTTTCTTT.